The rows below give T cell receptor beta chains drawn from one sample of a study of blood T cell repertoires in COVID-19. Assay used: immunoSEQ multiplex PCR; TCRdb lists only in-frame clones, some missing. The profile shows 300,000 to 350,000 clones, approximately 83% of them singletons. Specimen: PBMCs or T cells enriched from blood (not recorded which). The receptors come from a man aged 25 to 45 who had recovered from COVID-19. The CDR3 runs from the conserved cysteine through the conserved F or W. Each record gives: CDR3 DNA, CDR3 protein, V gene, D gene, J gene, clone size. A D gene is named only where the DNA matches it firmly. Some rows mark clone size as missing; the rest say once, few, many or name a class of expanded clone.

TGTGCCAGCAGCTTAGGGGGACAGAACTATGGCTACACCTTC	CASSLGGQNYGYTF	TRBV7-2	TRBD1	TRBJ1-2	-
TGTGCCAGCATCTTTGGGGGGCAAGAGACCCAGTACTTC	CASIFGGQETQYF	TRBV5-5	-	TRBJ2-5	-
TGTGCCAGCTTTTTCTCAGGGGGCGCAGAGTCCGGGGAGCTGTTTTTT	CASFFSGGAESGELFF	TRBV4-2	TRBD1	TRBJ2-2	-
TGCGCCAGCAGCTTACAGATGAACACTGAAGCTTTCTTT	CASSLQMNTEAFF	TRBV4-1	-	TRBJ1-1	-
TGCGCCAGCAGCCCATCCAATAACTATGGCTACACCTTC	CASSPSNNYGYTF	TRBV5-1	-	TRBJ1-2	-
TGCGCCAGCACCCGACAGGCTGACTATGGCTACACCTTC	CASTRQADYGYTF	TRBV10-2	-	TRBJ1-2	-
TGCGCCAGCAGTCAATTGGTCAGGACAGTTAGGCTTGAAGCTTTCTTT	CASSQLVRTVRLEAFF	TRBV23-1	-	TRBJ1-1	-
TGTGCCAGCAGTCCTGCCTATAATTCACCCCTCCACTTT	CASSPAYNSPLHF	TRBV12-3/TRBV12-4	-	TRBJ1-6	-
TGTGCCAGCAGGCACGAGGGACAGGCATCTTACGAGCAGTACTTC	CASRHEGQASYEQYF	TRBV6-5	TRBD1	TRBJ2-7	-
TGTGCCAGCAGTCCCACGGGGGGGTACAATGAGCAGTTCTTC	CASSPTGGYNEQFF	TRBV27	TRBD2	TRBJ2-1	-
TGTGCCAGCAGTACGGACAGGGAAGTAGATCAGCCCCAGCATTTT	CASSTDREVDQPQHF	TRBV2	TRBD1	TRBJ1-5	-
TGTGCCAGCAGCTCGGGAGTCTATGGCTACACCTTC	CASSSGVYGYTF	TRBV7-8	-	TRBJ1-2	-
TGTGCCAGCAGTCCTAGCGGGGGGAGGGCAGATACGCAGTATTTT	CASSPSGGRADTQYF	TRBV2	TRBD2	TRBJ2-3	many
TGTGCCACCAGTGATTCAAAAACCCCGGGACAGGGGCCTTATAGCAATCAGCCCCAGCATTTT	CATSDSKTPGQGPYSNQPQHF	TRBV24-1	TRBD1	TRBJ1-5	-
TGTGCCAGTCTCCGACAGGGAATCGGGGAGCTGTTTTTT	CASLRQGIGELFF	TRBV19	TRBD1	TRBJ2-2	-
TGTGCCTGGAGCATAGGACTAGCGGGGGAGGATGAGCAGTTCTTC	CAWSIGLAGEDEQFF	TRBV30	TRBD2	TRBJ2-1	-
TGTGCCAGCAGTTTCGGGAACCCTGAAGCTTTCTTT	CASSFGNPEAFF	TRBV12-3/TRBV12-4	-	TRBJ1-1	-
TGTGCCAGCAGTCCCCAGACAGGAATGTGGAGGAACACTGAAGCTTTCTTT	CASSPQTGMWRNTEAFF	TRBV6-2/TRBV6-3	-	TRBJ1-1	once
TGTGCCAGCAGCTTAGGAGACAGGGGGCGAGCTTTCTTT	CASSLGDRGRAFF	TRBV27	TRBD1	TRBJ1-1	-
TGCGCCAGCAGCTTGGGCGGGCAGCCCCCCTACGAGCAGTACTTC	CASSLGGQPPYEQYF	TRBV5-1	-	TRBJ2-7	-
TGTGCCAGCAGTGAAAACCCTCAGGGGACCTACGAGCAGTACTTC	CASSENPQGTYEQYF	TRBV6-1	-	TRBJ2-7	-
TGTGCCATCAGTGAGTCGAGGAGAGTAGGGGGCCTTCAGCCCCAGCATTTT	CAISESRRVGGLQPQHF	TRBV10-3	TRBD1	TRBJ1-5	-
TGTGCCAGCAGCTTAGATCAGACAGTTTCTCAGCCCCAGCATTTT	CASSLDQTVSQPQHF	TRBV7-8	-	TRBJ1-5	-
TGTGCCACTCAACGGGACAGGGGGGGCTCGGATGGCTACACCTTC	CATQRDRGGSDGYTF	TRBV10-3	TRBD1	TRBJ1-2	few
TGCGCCAGCAGCTTGGCCAAGATTATCGGCGCAGGGATGGAGAGAGCCAAAAACATTCAGTACTTC	CASSLAKIIGAGMERAKNIQYF	TRBV5-1	-	TRBJ2-4	-
TGTGCCAGCAGTACCACCCCTCAAGGGAGCGAAAAACTGTTTTTT	CASSTTPQGSEKLFF	TRBV6-5	-	TRBJ1-4	-
TGCAGCGTTGGCGGGCAGATGAACACTGAAGCTTTCTTT	CSVGGQMNTEAFF	TRBV29-1	-	TRBJ1-1	-
TGTGCCAGCAAGTCCGGGGGGGAGCAGTACTTC	CASKSGGEQYF	TRBV2	TRBD2	TRBJ2-7	-
TGTGCCAGTAGCATGAATGCCCTCCCCTCCCTAACCGGGACAGGGCAGAGGTACACTGAAGCTTTCTTT	CASSMNALPSLTGTGQRYTEAFF	TRBV19	TRBD1	TRBJ1-1	once
TGTGCCAGCAGCCCCCATAAAAGGGAGGGCTACACCTTC	CASSPHKREGYTF	TRBV7-6	-	TRBJ1-2	-
TGTGCTAGTGCTGGGTCGGGGTATGGCTACACCTTC	CASAGSGYGYTF	TRBV12-5	-	TRBJ1-2	-
TGTGCCAGCAGCCTAGGGACAGGCAATCGTGTTACCTTC	CASSLGTGNRVTF	TRBV6-5	TRBD1	TRBJ1-2	-
TGTGCCAGAAGCTTTAGGCGGGGCACTGAAGCTTTCTTT	CARSFRRGTEAFF	TRBV5-3	-	TRBJ1-1	-
TGTGCCAGCAGCCAAGTCGGGGGGCCTTTGTCCACAGATACGCAGTATTTT	CASSQVGGPLSTDTQYF	TRBV3-1/TRBV3-2	-	TRBJ2-3	-
TGTGCCAGTAGAGCTAACAGGGTTTTAGGCACCGGGGAGCTGTTTTTT	CASRANRVLGTGELFF	TRBV19	-	TRBJ2-2	-
TGTGCCAGCAGCTTAGGCGGGACTAGCGGGGGGGAGGAGACCCAGTACTTC	CASSLGGTSGGEETQYF	TRBV7-6	TRBD2	TRBJ2-5	-
TGTGCCAGCAGCTTCCGCCAAGCCAATTCACCCCTCCACTTT	CASSFRQANSPLHF	TRBV27	-	TRBJ1-6	-
TGCGCCAGCGCCGACCGGACAGTGACGTCGTCTGAAGCTTTCTTT	CASADRTVTSSEAFF	TRBV5-1	-	TRBJ1-1	-
TGTGCCAGCAGCCCAGGTAGCGGGAGCCAAGAGACCCAGTACTTC	CASSPGSGSQETQYF	TRBV7-3	TRBD2	TRBJ2-5	-
TGTGCCAGCAGCTGGGGACAGGGGATGAAGACCCAGTACTTC	CASSWGQGMKTQYF	TRBV3-1/TRBV3-2	TRBD1	TRBJ2-5	-
TGTGCCAGCAGCCCCCCTAGGGGGCCCCTCCACTTT	CASSPPRGPLHF	TRBV27	-	TRBJ1-6	-
TGTGCCATCAGTGGATCAACAGGAGGGGCCGGGGAGCTGTTTTTT	CAISGSTGGAGELFF	TRBV10-3	-	TRBJ2-2	-
TGTGCCGGCGCCGGGACAGGGAACGGCTACACCTTC	CAGAGTGNGYTF	TRBV30	TRBD1	TRBJ1-2	once
TGCGCCAGCAGCCCGGGGACTAGCCCAACGAATGAGCAGTTCTTC	CASSPGTSPTNEQFF	TRBV5-1	TRBD2	TRBJ2-1	-
TGTGCCAGCGAGGGCGGAAATAGCAATCAGCCCCAGCATTTT	CASEGGNSNQPQHF	TRBV6-5	-	TRBJ1-5	-
TGTGCCAGCAGCGTAGCCTCACTTCCCAGGGATCATACGCAGTATTTT	CASSVASLPRDHTQYF	TRBV9	-	TRBJ2-3	-
TGTGCCAGCAGCCAAGCGAGCGGCGGCAGATCCTACGAGCAGTACTTC	CASSQASGGRSYEQYF	TRBV4-2	-	TRBJ2-7	once
TGTGCCAGCAGCCAAGTTTCCGAGGGGGACTCCTACAATGAGCAGTTCTTC	CASSQVSEGDSYNEQFF	TRBV3-1/TRBV3-2	-	TRBJ2-1	few
TGTGCCTGGAGCGGGACAGGGAGGTCGGCAGATACGCAGTATTTT	CAWSGTGRSADTQYF	TRBV30	TRBD1	TRBJ2-3	-
TGTGCCAGCATTCCACCGTACAGGGACCCCTATGGCTACACCTTC	CASIPPYRDPYGYTF	TRBV6-8	-	TRBJ1-2	-
TGTGCCAGCACACAGTCGAGCTCCTACAATGAGCAGTTCTTC	CASTQSSSYNEQFF	TRBV14	-	TRBJ2-1	-
TGTGCCAGCAGCCCCCGGGGGAGGGTTAACTATGGCTACACCTTC	CASSPRGRVNYGYTF	TRBV28	-	TRBJ1-2	-
TGTGCCAGCAGCTTGGCCCAGCGGGGGAGCCGCGCAGATACGCAGTATTTT	CASSLAQRGSRADTQYF	TRBV5-5	TRBD2	TRBJ2-3	-
TGTGCCAGCAGCTTCGGTCATACGCAGTATTTT	CASSFGHTQYF	TRBV7-2	-	TRBJ2-3	-